This T cell receptor beta chain derives from a study of naive and memory T cell subsets. General study findings and limits: Tuberculin site TCR excess was interpreted as type IV hypersensitivity infiltration.

Stated treatment: skin biopsy from PPD injection site in Mantoux-positive individual. Unsorted total RNA, about 1 to 1000 ng, was DNase treated before reverse transcription. TCR cDNA received a 3' ligated oligonucleotide that carried a UMI. Individuals with a positive Mantoux test gave biopsies from PPD-injected skin. Reverse transcription of blood and skin TCR RNA was primed at alpha and beta constant regions. Four PCR rounds used nested alpha and beta constant region primers plus the SP2 primer. TCRdb re-called the UMI-ligation and nested PCR reads with MiXCR, one entry per CDR3 protein. The sample has around 18,000 distinct CDR3 sequences, roughly 9.8% seen once. A word on this clonotype: Its antigen is as yet unknown.

The V gene's germline CDR1 is MDHEN and CDR2 SYDVKM. Trimming took off 2 bases at V and 1 base at J, with 3 bases between the two ends. CDR3 length: 12 residues. This chain uses TRBV28 with TRBJ2-7; no clear D gene. The receptor was isolated from an adult in good health. Sequenced material: skin, taken from a tuberculin skin test site. The DNA of the CDR3 is TGTGCCAGCAGTTTAGAGTCCTACGAGCAGTACTTC. It yields the protein CASSLESYEQYF. Combining the CDR3 with reference TRBV28 and TRBJ2-7 gives the whole variable domain DVKVTQSSRYLVKRTGEKVFLECVQDMDHENMFWYRQDPGLGLRLIYFSYDVKMKEKGDIPEGYSVSREKKERFSLILESASTNQTSMYLCASSLESYEQYFGPGTRLTVT.